This T cell receptor (beta chain) was sequenced for a study of T cell responses to AZD1222 COVID-19 vaccine. This clone was observed a handful of times. Assay used: immunoSEQ multiplex PCR; TCRdb lists only in-frame clones, some missing. The data hold more than 95,000 clones, with around 88% observed a single time. J gave up 0 bases and V 1 base, and 7 bases lay outside the gene matches. The CDR3 totals 19 residues. Germline CDR1 and CDR2: KGHDR and SFDVKD. The receptor was isolated from an adult in good health. This specimen was peripheral blood, taken on day 0 of AZD1222 vaccination. The rearrangement joins TRBV24-1 to TRBJ1-3, with TRBD1 identical over 11 bases. CDR3 DNA sequence: TGTGCCACCAGTGATTTCCTCCGGACAGGGGGCCTCTCTGGAAACACCATATATTTT. This sequence encodes CATSDFLRTGGLSGNTIYF.